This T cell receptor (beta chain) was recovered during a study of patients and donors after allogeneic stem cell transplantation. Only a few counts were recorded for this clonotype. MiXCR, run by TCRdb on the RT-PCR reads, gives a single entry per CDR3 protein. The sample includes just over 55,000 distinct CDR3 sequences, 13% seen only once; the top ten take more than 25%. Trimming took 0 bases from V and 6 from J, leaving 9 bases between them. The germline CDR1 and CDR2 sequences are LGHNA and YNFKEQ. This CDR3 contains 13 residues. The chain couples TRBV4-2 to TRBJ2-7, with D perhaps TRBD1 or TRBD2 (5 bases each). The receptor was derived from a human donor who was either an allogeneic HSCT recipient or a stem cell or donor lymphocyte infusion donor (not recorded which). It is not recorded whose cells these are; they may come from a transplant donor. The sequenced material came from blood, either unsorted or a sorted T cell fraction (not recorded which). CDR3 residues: CASSQDLGPEQYF. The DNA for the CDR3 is TGTGCCAGCAGCCAAGATCTGGGACCCGAGCAGTACTTC.